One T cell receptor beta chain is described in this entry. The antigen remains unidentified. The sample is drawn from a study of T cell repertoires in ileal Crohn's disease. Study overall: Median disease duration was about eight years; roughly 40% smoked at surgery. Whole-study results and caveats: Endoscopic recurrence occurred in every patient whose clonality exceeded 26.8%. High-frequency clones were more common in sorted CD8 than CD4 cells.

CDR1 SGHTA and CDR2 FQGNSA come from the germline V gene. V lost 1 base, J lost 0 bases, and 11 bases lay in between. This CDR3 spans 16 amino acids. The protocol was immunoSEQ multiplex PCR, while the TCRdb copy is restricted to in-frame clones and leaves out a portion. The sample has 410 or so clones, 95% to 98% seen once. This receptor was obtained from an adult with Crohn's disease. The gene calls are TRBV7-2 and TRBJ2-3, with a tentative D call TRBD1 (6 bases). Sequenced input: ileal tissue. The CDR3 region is CASSLVGQGSTDTQYF. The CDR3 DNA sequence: TGTGCCAGCAGCTTAGTTGGTCAGGGGAGCACAGATACGCAGTATTTT.